These T cell receptor beta chains were read from a single sample in a study of blood T cell repertoires in COVID-19. Assay used: immunoSEQ multiplex PCR; TCRdb lists only in-frame clones, some missing. This repertoire shows over 150,000 clones, around nine tenths found once; its top ten account for less than 3%. Source material: peripheral blood. Every receptor here comes from a man aged 40-55 years with active or convalescent COVID-19. Each CDR3 is given with its conserved first and last residue. D genes are given only for firm matches. Expanded clones are given a class, and other clones once, few, many or no size at all.

TRBV27	few	.	TRBJ2-2	TGTGCCAACCCGAGTTGTTGTGACACCGGGGAGCTGTTTTTT	CANPSCCDTGELFF
TRBV5-1	.	.	TRBJ2-2	TGCGCCAGCAGTCTCAGGGGAGACGAGGCCGGGGAGCTGTTTTTT	CASSLRGDEAGELFF
TRBV30	.	.	TRBJ1-1	TGTGCCTGGACCACCGACGGGGTCCGAGGGACTGAAGCTTTCTTT	CAWTTDGVRGTEAFF
TRBV3-1/TRBV3-2	once	TRBD1	TRBJ1-2	TGTGCCAGCAGCCAAACAGGGGCGGCTAACTATGGCTACACCTTC	CASSQTGAANYGYTF
TRBV4-1	.	.	TRBJ2-3	TGCGCCAGCAGCCAAGGAGGAGAAGGTACGCAGTATTTT	CASSQGGEGTQYF
TRBV6-2/TRBV6-3	.	.	TRBJ2-1	TGTGCCAGCAGTTACCCTGAGACAGGGCAGTTCTTC	CASSYPETGQFF
TRBV7-2	few	.	TRBJ2-5	TGTGCCAGCAGCTTAGGGGAGAGGGAGACCCAGTACTTC	CASSLGERETQYF
TRBV6-5	.	TRBD2	TRBJ2-3	TGTGCCAGCAGGGGCGCGGGGGGCACAGATACGCAGTATTTT	CASRGAGGTDTQYF
TRBV5-4	.	.	TRBJ2-7	TGTGCCAGCAGCTTGGGCCTACAGGATGGGCAGTACTTC	CASSLGLQDGQYF
TRBV7-9	.	.	TRBJ1-1	TGTGCCAGCAGCTTAGCGGGGGGAAACACTGAAGCTTTCTTT	CASSLAGGNTEAFF
TRBV28	once	.	TRBJ1-2	TGTGCCACCCTGATAGGACTGTACTATGGCTACACCTTC	CATLIGLYYGYTF
TRBV5-1	.	.	TRBJ2-2	TGCGCCAGCAGCTTAAAGGACTCGAACGGGGAGCTGTTTTTT	CASSLKDSNGELFF
TRBV10-3	.	.	TRBJ1-2	TGTGCCATCAGTGAGTTCGGGGGGCTAGGCTATGGCTACACCTTC	CAISEFGGLGYGYTF
TRBV5-1	.	.	TRBJ1-1	TGCGCCAGCAGCTTGGTCGAGGGAGTGGGGGCTTTCTTT	CASSLVEGVGAFF
TRBV7-9	few	.	TRBJ1-5	TGTGCCAGCAGCTTAGGGGGCAGGTATCAGCCCCAGCATTTT	CASSLGGRYQPQHF
TRBV24-1	.	.	TRBJ1-1	TGTGCCACCAGCCCCGGGACTGCAAACACTGAAGCTTTCTTT	CATSPGTANTEAFF
TRBV5-6	once	TRBD1	TRBJ1-2	TGTGCCAGCAGCTTGGCGGGACAGGGGACGCCGTATGGCTACACCTTC	CASSLAGQGTPYGYTF
TRBV7-7	.	TRBD2	TRBJ2-2	TGTGCTAGCGCCCCCGCCGGGACTACTAACACCGGGGAGCTGTTTTTT	CASAPAGTTNTGELFF
TRBV2	.	.	TRBJ1-4	TGTGCCAGCAGTGAATTTACTAGTAATGAAAAACTGTTTTTT	CASSEFTSNEKLFF